These 3 T cell receptor beta chains came from one sample sequenced in a study of blood T cells in healthy people across ages. Next came a second PCR, run for roughly 6 to 11 cycles, which used a sample-barcoded 5' primer along with a J-beta primer mix. TCRdb used MiXCR to reprocess the 5' RACE reads, holding one entry per CDR3 protein. Among approximately 350,000 distinct CDR3 sequences, approximately 52% were seen once, and the ten largest hold approximately 51%. The sequencing input was blood. The receptors come from a man aged 60 to 75 in good health.

This clonotype was detected only a few times. The gene calls are TRBV9 and TRBJ2-5; possibly TRBD1 for D (5 bases). Germline V gene sequence: CDR1 SGDLS, CDR2 YYNGEE. The V end was cut by 3 bases, the J end by 5 bases, with 23 bases between. The CDR3 has 17 residues. The CDR3 reads CASSATSGKGRRETQYF. The CDR3 nucleotides are TGTGCCAGCAGCGCCACCTCTGGAAAGGGGCGTCGGGAGACCCAGTACTTC.

The V and J genes are TRBV6-6 and TRBJ1-4; TRBD1 matches 9 bases. V trimming: 6 bases; J trimming: 8 bases; junction bases outside the gene matches: 7. CDR1 and CDR2 (germline): MNHNY, SVGAGI (reference sequence). The CDR3 totals 14 residues. The CDR3 DNA is TGTGCCAGCAGGATACAGGGGGCGAAAGAAAAACTGTTTTTT. As protein: CASRIQGAKEKLFF.

This chain links TRBV7-2 with TRBJ2-3; D might be TRBD2 (5 bases). The germline CDR1 and CDR2 sequences are SGHTA and FQGNSA. CDR3 length: 17 amino acids. The V gene lost 1 base and the J gene lost 2 bases, with 16 bases spanning the gap. The CDR3 region is CASSLVPGVDTTDTQYF. DNA for the CDR3: TGTGCCAGCAGCTTAGTGCCCGGGGTTGACACCACAGATACGCAGTATTTT.